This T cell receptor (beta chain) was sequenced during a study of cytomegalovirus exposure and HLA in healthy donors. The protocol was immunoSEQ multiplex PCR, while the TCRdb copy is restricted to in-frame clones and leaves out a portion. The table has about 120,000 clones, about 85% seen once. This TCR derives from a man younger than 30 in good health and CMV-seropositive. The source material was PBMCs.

CDR3 amino acids: CASSIPGGYEQYF. DNA for the CDR3: TGCGCCAGCAGCATCCCAGGGGGCTACGAGCAGTACTTC. The rearrangement uses TRBV10-2 and TRBJ2-7; 7 bases fit TRBD1. The germline CDR1 and CDR2 sequences are WSHSY and SAAADI. V gave up 6 bases and J gave up 3 bases; unmatched junction bases: 5. The CDR3 is 13 amino acids.